Presented here are 23 T cell receptor beta chains from one specimen sequenced in a study of T cells in Graves' hyperthyroidism and ophthalmopathy. RNA transcripts gave rise to amplified TCR beta CDR3 regions. When the TCR CDR3 underwent first-round RT-PCR, the HTBI primer set was used. TCRdb redid the calling of the multiplex PCR reads with MiXCR, one entry per CDR3 protein. The repertoire holds over 650,000 distinct CDR3 sequences, with about 45% as singletons. The sequencing sample was made of peripheral blood or thyroid tissue (not recorded which). These receptors came from an adult man with Graves' disease, either hyperthyroidism or ophthalmopathy (not recorded which).

The rearrangement joins TRBV20-1 to TRBJ1-1, with 9 positions matching TRBD1. This CDR3 comprises 18 residues. Trimming took 2 bases from V and 1 from J; bases not matched to a gene: 14. The germline gives CDR1 DFQATT, CDR2 SNEGSKA (reference sequence). The DNA for the CDR3 is TGCAGTGCTAGACCCTTGGACAGGGGATGGGAGCCGAACACTGAAGCTTTCTTT. Translation: CSARPLDRGWEPNTEAFF.

The chain is built from TRBV12-3 or TRBV12-4 and TRBJ2-5, with a tentative D call TRBD1 (6 bases). There are 14 residues in the CDR3. Trimming cost V 6 bases and J 0 bases, with 11 bases left between them. The CDR3, as DNA: TGTGCCAGCAGGATGGGACAAAACCAAGAGACCCAGTACTTC. It encodes CASRMGQNQETQYF.

A remark on this clonotype: One junction end disagrees with the germline gene, perhaps due to a read error. The rearrangement uses TRBV2 and TRBJ2-2; TRBD2 is a possible D gene (5 bases). The germline V gene encodes CDR1 SNHLY and CDR2 FYNNEI. The CDR3 consists of 12 residues. CDR3 DNA: TGTGCCAGGAGTGGGGAGAGCGGGGAGCTGTTTTTT. Translation gives CARSGESGELFF.

V is TRBV7-2 and J is TRBJ1-2; a possible D gene is TRBD1 (6 bases). From germline, CDR1 is SGHTA and CDR2 FQGNSA. The ends were cut back, 1 base at V and 3 bases at J, with 12 bases in the middle. The CDR3 is 15 residues long. This chain's CDR3 is CASSLGGGFDYGYTF. The CDR3 nucleotides are TGTGCCAGCAGCTTAGGCGGGGGCTTTGACTATGGCTACACCTTC.

The V gene is TRBV9, the J gene TRBJ1-6; D gene unclear. The CDR3 covers 14 residues. The V and J ends lost 3 bases and 11 bases respectively, with 15 bases between them. Germline loops: CDR1 SGDLS, CDR2 YYNGEE. The CDR3 is CASSARRYDAPLHF. The DNA for the CDR3 is TGTGCCAGCAGCGCCCGTCGGTACGATGCACCCCTCCACTTT.

This clonotype was observed a few times. The chain recombines TRBV9 with TRBJ2-5; D is tentatively TRBD1 or TRBD2 (6 bases each). This CDR3 is built from 16 residues. The germline V and J ends were trimmed by 4 bases and 5 bases, with 21 bases remaining between them. Germline CDR1 SGDLS, CDR2 YYNGEE. The CDR3 coding sequence is TGTGCCAGCAGCCCGCTGCAAGGGGGGCTTCAGGAGACCCAGTACTTC. It codes for CASSPLQGGLQETQYF.

The table lists this clonotype with a few counts. CDR3 nucleotide sequence: TGTGCCAGCAGCCAAGAGTGGAGGCAGGGAACTGAAGCTTTCTTT. This gives the protein CASSQEWRQGTEAFF. This chain connects TRBV7-9 to TRBJ1-1, with a weak D call TRBD1 (5 bases). The germline V gene encodes CDR1 SEHNR and CDR2 FQNEAQ (reference sequence). V lost 5 bases to trimming and J lost 5 bases, with 18 bases between them. CDR3 length: 15 residues. The whole variable domain, filled in from reference TRBV7-9 and TRBJ1-1, reads DTGVSQNPRHKITKRGQNVTFRCDPISEHNRLYWYRQTLGQGPEFLTYFQNEAQLEKSRLLSDRFSAERPKGSFSTLEIQRTEQGDSAMYLCASSQEWRQGTEAFFGQGTRLTVV.

The table lists this clonotype with many counts. The chain couples TRBV29-1 to TRBJ2-7; D is ambiguous. From germline, CDR1 is SQVTM and CDR2 ANQGSEA. The CDR3 loop spans 11 amino acids. V was pared by 7 bases and J by 3 bases, with 10 bases between. The CDR3 here is CSANLNYEQYF. In DNA, the CDR3 is TGCAGCGCCAACCTCAACTACGAGCAGTACTTC.

The chain is built from TRBV9 and TRBJ1-2; 10 bases match TRBD1. The CDR3 totals 14 residues. The trim removed 1 base at V and 4 bases at J, leaving 1 base unmatched. Germline V gene data show CDR1 as SGDLS and CDR2 as YYNGEE. In DNA form, the CDR3 reads TGTGCCAGCAGCGTACGGACAGGGGGCTATGGCTACACCTTC. It codes for CASSVRTGGYGYTF.

There are many counts of this clonotype. The rearrangement links TRBV29-1 to TRBJ1-1; TRBD1 might be the D (6 bases). CDR1 and CDR2 from the germline V gene are SQVTM and ANQGSEA. Trimming shortened V by 4 bases and J by 0 bases, and 18 bases separated the two germline ends. CDR3 length: 16 residues. CDR3 sequence (DNA): TGCAGCGTTGGCAGGGGCCGCGACCGCCTGAACACTGAAGCTTTCTTT. This codes for CSVGRGRDRLNTEAFF.

The chain is built from TRBV2 and TRBJ1-2; no firm D call. Per germline, CDR1 SNHLY and CDR2 FYNNEI. The CDR3 contains 11 residues. The CDR3: CARSRNYGYTF. In DNA, the CDR3 is TGTGCTAGGTCCCGAAACTATGGCTACACCTTC.

The chain is built from TRBV12-3 or TRBV12-4 and TRBJ1-5; no reliable D call. CDR3 length equals 16 residues. Deletions cut 6 bases from V and 0 bases from J, with 15 bases between. CDR3: CASRFRIGDSNQPQHF. The CDR3 bases are TGTGCCAGCAGATTCCGGATCGGAGATAGCAATCAGCCCCAGCATTTT.

There are a few counts of this clonotype. The V gene is TRBV20-1, the J gene TRBJ2-7; D remains unclear. The length of the CDR3 is 14 residues. Germline V CDR1 and CDR2: DFQATT, SNEGSKA (reference sequence). With 0 bases removed from V and 0 bases from J, the gap between germline ends came to 9 bases. The CDR3 here is CSARDDSLSYEQYF. CDR3 nucleotides: TGCAGTGCTAGAGATGACTCACTCTCCTACGAGCAGTACTTC.

To note about this clonotype: A much larger clone differs by one base, so this may be a read error. Here the CDR3 omits its conserved ending phenylalanine or tryptophan, so a read error is the likely source. The chain joins TRBV12-3 or TRBV12-4 to TRBJ1-5, with unresolved D. V was trimmed by 6 bases and J by 3 bases, leaving 9 bases between them. The CDR3 is 13 residues long. The CDR3, as DNA: TGTGCCAGCAGCACAGCGCTCAATCAGCCCCAGCATTGT. Protein sequence: CASSTALNQPQHC.

This clonotype occurred many times. One end of the junction varies from germline; a read error may be responsible. The chain recombines TRBV7-7 with TRBJ2-5; D gene uncertain. Germline V lookup: CDR1 SSHAT, CDR2 FNYEAQ (reference sequence). The CDR3 length is 13 residues. DNA for the CDR3: TGTGCTAGCAGCTTACGAACGAGGGAGACCCAGTACTTC. Protein: CASSLRTRETQYF.

The rearrangement uses TRBV20-1 and TRBJ1-1; tentative D call: TRBD1 (6 bases). This CDR3 is 16 amino acids long. Trimming took off 2 bases at V and 0 bases at J, with 16 bases between the two ends. Germline V lookup: CDR1 DFQATT, CDR2 SNEGSKA (reference sequence). Here the CDR3 DNA reads TGCAGTGCTAGACGAGGGGGGACGATGCTGAACACTGAAGCTTTCTTT. Protein sequence: CSARRGGTMLNTEAFF.

About this clonotype itself: The CDR3 end shows no conserved phenylalanine or tryptophan, and so a read error is likely. The rearrangement uses TRBV12-3 or TRBV12-4 and TRBJ1-1; the D is unclear. V lost 6 bases, J lost 1 base, and 12 bases lay in between. The CDR3 has 14 residues. CDR3 DNA sequence: TGTGCCAGCAGCCCAGACCGCGGGAACACTGAAGCTTTCGTT. Translating it yields CASSPDRGNTEAFV.

This clonotype came up many times. This chain uses TRBV6-6 with TRBJ1-1; no reliable D call. Trimming stripped 2 bases from V and 0 bases from J, with 7 bases between. CDR3 size: 14 residues. In germline, CDR1 is MNHNY, CDR2 SVGAGI (reference sequence). The CDR3 region is CASSYEGLNTEAFF. The DNA for the CDR3 is TGTGCCAGCAGTTACGAGGGATTGAACACTGAAGCTTTCTTT.

This rearrangement joins TRBV2 to TRBJ1-1; 9 nucleotides line up with TRBD1. CDR1 and CDR2 from the germline V gene are SNHLY and FYNNEI. The CDR3 extends over 14 amino acids. V lost 7 bases and J lost 6; bases outside the gene matches: 9. CDR3 residues: CASTQGATGAEAFF. CDR3 DNA sequence: TGTGCCAGCACACAGGGGGCGACCGGCGCTGAAGCTTTCTTT. Complete variable domain (other parts from reference TRBV2 and TRBJ1-1): EPEVTQTPSHQVTQMGQEVILRCVPISNHLYFYWYRQILGQKVEFLVSFYNNEISEKSEIFDDQFSVERPDGSNFTLKIRSTKLEDSAMYFCASTQGATGAEAFFGQGTRLTVV.

The CDR3: CSVEGGKGNTIYF. The CDR3 bases are TGCAGCGTTGAAGGGGGGAAAGGAAACACCATATATTTT. V is TRBV29-1 and J is TRBJ1-3; tentative D call: TRBD1 (5 bases). V was pared by 1 base and J by 4 bases, with 8 bases between. The CDR3 has 13 residues. Germline V gives CDR1 SQVTM, CDR2 ANQGSEA.

This clonotype was seen only a few times. The rearrangement uses TRBV4-1 and TRBJ1-6; TRBD1 might be the D (6 bases). CDR1 MGHRA and CDR2 YSYEKL come from the germline V gene. V lost 0 bases and J lost 12, with 18 bases in between. The CDR3 length is 16 residues. The CDR3 nucleotides read TGCGCCAGCAGCCAAGAAGGGGGGCTGTTGATAGAACCCCTCCACTTT. Amino acids: CASSQEGGLLIEPLHF.

The chain combines TRBV29-1 with TRBJ2-2, with TRBD2 identical over 9 bases. This CDR3 spans 14 amino acids. V gave up 5 bases and J gave up 4 bases; unmatched junction bases: 5. The germline V gene has CDR1 SQVTM and CDR2 ANQGSEA. The CDR3 nucleotides read TGCAGCGTTACTGTAGCGGGAGCCACCGGGGAGCTGTTTTTT. Protein: CSVTVAGATGELFF.

This clonotype has just a few counts. The rearrangement joins TRBV9 to TRBJ1-1, with 7 nucleotides matching TRBD1. Per the germline V gene, CDR1 is SGDLS and CDR2 is YYNGEE. The CDR3 length is 11 residues. V lost 4 bases and J lost 10; bases outside the gene matches: 4. The CDR3 coding sequence is TGTGCCAGCAGCCCTCAGGGGGGAGCTTTCTTT. It encodes CASSPQGGAFF.